These T cell receptor beta chains were read from a single sample in a study of blood T cell repertoires in COVID-19. Libraries were prepared by immunoSEQ multiplex PCR; TCRdb keeps only in-frame clonotypes and omits some of them. The profile covers approximately 110,000 clones, with about 83% appearing a single time and 5% to 6.5% taken by the ten largest. The sample was peripheral blood. The source is a human donor in a cohort sampled during active COVID-19. The CDR3 runs from the conserved cysteine through the conserved F or W. Each record gives: V gene, clone size, J gene, D gene, CDR3 protein, CDR3 DNA. A D gene is named only where the DNA matches it firmly. Not every row has a clone size; where given, it reads once, few, many or a size class.

>TRBV15|.|TRBJ1-2|TRBD1
CATSRDREYGYTF
TGTGCCACCAGCCGGGACAGGGAGTATGGCTACACCTTC
>TRBV29-1|.|TRBJ2-3|TRBD1
CSVQGQGRVGTDTQYF
TGCAGCGTTCAAGGACAGGGAAGGGTGGGGACAGATACGCAGTATTTT
>TRBV20-1|.|TRBJ2-7|.
CAAGEYEQYF
TGTGCCGCAGGCGAGTACGAGCAGTACTTC
>TRBV6-6|.|TRBJ2-1|TRBD2
CASSPSLRTSLVGNEQFF
TGTGCCAGCAGTCCCTCCCTTAGGACTAGCTTGGTCGGCAATGAGCAGTTCTTC
>TRBV6-5|.|TRBJ2-7|.
CASKIRLSLNWEQYF
TGTGCCAGCAAAATCAGACTGTCCCTTAATTGGGAGCAGTACTTC
>TRBV12-3/TRBV12-4|once|TRBJ1-1|.
CASSLAQNTEAFF
TGTGCCAGCAGTTTGGCACAAAACACTGAAGCTTTCTTT
>TRBV6-5|few|TRBJ2-7|TRBD1
CASSYGGTGGLEEQYF
TGTGCCAGCAGTTACGGCGGGACAGGGGGCTTGGAGGAGCAGTACTTC
>TRBV30|once|TRBJ1-2|.
CAWSVRRSAYGYTF
TGTGCCTGGAGTGTTAGGCGGTCGGCCTATGGCTACACCTTC
>TRBV19|.|TRBJ1-3|.
CASSMAPSGNTIYF
TGTGCCAGTAGTATGGCGCCATCAGGGAACACCATATATTTT
>TRBV27|few|TRBJ2-7|.
CASSRDTYEQYF
TGTGCCAGCAGCCGGGACACCTACGAGCAGTACTTC
>TRBV5-4|.|TRBJ1-2|.
CASSPGGGAGYTF
TGTGCCAGCAGCCCGGGTGGAGGGGCTGGCTACACCTTC
>TRBV5-1|.|TRBJ2-1|.
CASLKGDGIDEQFF
TGCGCCAGCTTGAAGGGAGATGGTATAGATGAGCAGTTCTTC
>TRBV5-1|.|TRBJ1-2|.
CASSFQGIDGYTF
TGCGCCAGCAGCTTCCAGGGAATCGATGGCTACACCTTC
>TRBV7-9|.|TRBJ2-1|.
CASSFNAAPYNEQFF
TGTGCCAGCAGCTTTAATGCGGCCCCCTACAATGAGCAGTTCTTC
>TRBV18|once|TRBJ2-7|TRBD2
CASSRLAGGSEQYF
TGTGCCAGCTCACGCCTAGCGGGAGGCTCCGAGCAGTACTTC
>TRBV5-6|.|TRBJ1-6|.
CASSLQRGLNSPLHF
TGTGCCAGCAGCTTGCAACGGGGTTTGAATTCACCCCTCCACTTT
>TRBV24-1|.|TRBJ2-6|TRBD2
CAIGPSGGSSGANVLTF
TGTGCCATAGGTCCCTCGGGCGGGAGCTCTGGGGCCAACGTCCTGACTTTC
>TRBV14|few|TRBJ2-1|TRBD2
CASSQTSGFYNEQFF
TGTGCCAGCAGCCAGACTAGCGGGTTCTACAATGAGCAGTTCTTC
>TRBV5-1|.|TRBJ1-4|.
CASSPISGNEKLFF
TGCGCCAGCAGCCCGATATCAGGGAATGAAAAACTGTTTTTT
>TRBV28|.|TRBJ1-1|.
CASFPPPGTTNTEAFF
TGTGCCAGCTTCCCACCCCCGGGGACAACGAACACTGAAGCTTTCTTT
>TRBV5-5|.|TRBJ2-7|TRBD1
CASSFPGGYEQYF
TGTGCCAGCAGCTTCCCAGGGGGTTACGAGCAGTACTTC
>TRBV5-5|.|TRBJ2-7|TRBD2
CASSSGLAGGHSYEQYF
TGTGCCAGCAGCTCTGGACTAGCGGGAGGGCACTCCTACGAGCAGTACTTC
>TRBV28|.|TRBJ1-1|.
CASSQSVGGTLDTEAFF
TGTGCCAGCAGCCAATCGGTTGGCGGAACCTTGGACACTGAAGCTTTCTTT
>TRBV6-5|.|TRBJ2-6|TRBD2
CASSYAGGSGANVLTF
TGTGCCAGCAGTTACGCGGGAGGCTCTGGGGCCAACGTCCTGACTTTC